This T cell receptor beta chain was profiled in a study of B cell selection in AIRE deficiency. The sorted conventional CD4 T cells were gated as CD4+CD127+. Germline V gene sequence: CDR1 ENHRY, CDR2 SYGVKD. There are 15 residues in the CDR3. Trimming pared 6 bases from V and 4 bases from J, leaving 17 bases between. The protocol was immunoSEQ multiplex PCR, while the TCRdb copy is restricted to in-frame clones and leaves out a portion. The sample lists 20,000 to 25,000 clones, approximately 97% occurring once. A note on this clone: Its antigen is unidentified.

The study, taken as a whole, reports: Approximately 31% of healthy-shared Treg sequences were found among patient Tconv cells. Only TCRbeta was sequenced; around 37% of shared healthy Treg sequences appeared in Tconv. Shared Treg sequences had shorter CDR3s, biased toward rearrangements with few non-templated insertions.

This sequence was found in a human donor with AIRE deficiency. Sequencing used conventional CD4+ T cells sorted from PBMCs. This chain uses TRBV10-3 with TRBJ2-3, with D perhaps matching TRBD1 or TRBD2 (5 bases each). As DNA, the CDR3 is TGTGCCATCAGGGTAGCGTGGGGGAGTCCAGATACGCAGTATTTT. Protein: CAIRVAWGSPDTQYF.